This TCR beta chain is from a study of identifying expanded T cells in peripheral blood. Libraries were prepared by immunoSEQ multiplex PCR; TCRdb keeps only in-frame clonotypes and omits some of them. The sample comprises about 97,000 clones, approximately 88% of which are singletons, and 13% to 15% rests with the top ten. About this clone itself: The same CDR3 arises from other DNA sequences in this sample as well.

During the collection period, no donor immune events like infections were recorded. This TCR was recovered from a person aged 18 to 75 in good health. Sequencing input: blood.

In DNA form, the CDR3 reads TGTGCCAGCAGTTTGTATCAGCCCCAGCATTTT. Its protein is CASSLYQPQHF. The rearrangement joins TRBV28 to TRBJ1-5; D remains unclear. This CDR3 is built from 11 residues. CDR1 is MDHEN, CDR2 SYDVKM, per germline. Trimming cost V 3 bases and J 5 bases, with 2 bases left between them.